This entry lists 28 T cell receptor beta chains sequenced from one sample in a study of CD8+ T cells in alopecia areata. RNA, once extracted, was reverse transcribed into cDNA for use as the sequencing template. Measured with immunoSEQ multiplex PCR; TCRdb has only the in-frame clones, and not every one. The repertoire holds under 250,000 clones, with more than 55% as singletons. Input material: CD8+ T cells sorted from blood. Source of these receptors: a human donor in good health.

This chain uses TRBV27 with TRBJ1-5, with D possibly being TRBD1 (5 bases). Per the germline V gene, CDR1 is MNHEY and CDR2 is SMNVEV (reference sequence). The CDR3 has 15 residues. Trimming took 3 bases from V and 3 from J, leaving 12 bases between them. Here the CDR3 DNA reads TGTGCCAGCAGTTTGGGCGGGGGGATCAATCAGCCCCAGCATTTT. Translating gives CASSLGGGINQPQHF.

The J gene is TRBJ1-2, the V gene TRBV23-1; 7 bases agree with TRBD1. TRBV23-1 carries the ORF label, with uncertain function. J gave up 8 bases and V 2 bases, and 14 bases lay outside the gene matches. The CDR3 has 16 amino acids. The CDR3 spells CASSQRGQTLFEGYTF. For the CDR3, the DNA is TGCGCCAGCAGTCAACGGGGACAGACCCTTTTTGAAGGCTACACCTTC.

V usage is TRBV7-9 and J usage is TRBJ2-3, with 8 bases lining up with TRBD1. The CDR3 contains 17 residues. In germline, CDR1 is SEHNR, CDR2 FQNEAQ (reference sequence). V shed 2 bases and J 2 bases; nucleotides not matched to a gene: 9. In DNA form, the CDR3 reads TGTGCCAGCAGCTTAATTGGGACAGGAGTTTTCACAGATACGCAGTATTTT. Its translation: CASSLIGTGVFTDTQYF.

J is TRBJ2-5 and V is TRBV29-1, with 7 bases matching TRBD1. This CDR3 region has 12 residues. Trimming at V came to 6 bases and at J to 5 bases, leaving 6 bases not matched to a gene. In germline, CDR1 is SQVTM, CDR2 ANQGSEA. The CDR3 is CSVKTGLETQYF. Written as DNA, the CDR3 is TGCAGCGTGAAGACAGGGTTGGAGACCCAGTACTTC.

This clone has a handful of counts. The genes are TRBV27 and TRBJ1-5; D gene uncertain. Trimming took 6 bases from V and 3 from J, leaving 12 bases between them. The length of the CDR3 is 14 residues. Germline V gene lookup returns CDR1 MNHEY and CDR2 SMNVEV (reference sequence). DNA of the CDR3: TGTGCCAGCAGAGGCTCCAAACTCAATCAGCCCCAGCATTTT. Translated: CASRGSKLNQPQHF.

The J gene is TRBJ1-1, the V gene TRBV6-5, with D possibly being TRBD1 (5 bases). CDR3 size: 13 residues. Per the germline V gene, CDR1 is MNHEY and CDR2 is SVGAGI. Trimming removed 5 bases from V and 5 bases from J, with 12 bases in between. The CDR3 DNA reads as TGTGCCAGCAGTGGAGGGGTTAAGACTGAAGCTTTCTTT. This gives the protein CASSGGVKTEAFF.

This clone was seen ten or more times. The gene calls are TRBV4-1 and TRBJ2-7; perhaps D is TRBD1 or TRBD2 (5 bases each). Germline lookup yields CDR1 MGHRA and CDR2 YSYEKL. Trimming pared 3 bases from V and 2 bases from J, leaving 14 bases between. The CDR3 covers 15 residues. DNA of the CDR3: TGCGCCAGCAGCCAGAGGGGAATAGCGCCCTACGAGCAGTACTTC. This encodes CASSQRGIAPYEQYF.

A few counts support this clone. The rearrangement links TRBV7-9 to TRBJ1-1, with D uncertain. Looked up from germline, CDR1 is SEHNR and CDR2 is FQNEAQ (reference sequence). V lost 0 bases, J lost 5 bases, and 7 bases lay in between. The CDR3 runs to 13 residues. The CDR3 DNA is TGTGCCAGCAGCTTAGCCCCCCCGACTGAAGCTTTCTTT. This translates into CASSLAPPTEAFF.

In this sample, this clone turned up a few times. This chain joins TRBV29-1 and TRBJ1-1, with D perhaps TRBD1 (6 bases). The CDR3 is made up of 13 amino acids. The germline CDR1 and CDR2 sequences are SQVTM and ANQGSEA. V was shortened by 1 base and J by 6 bases, with 12 bases between the two germline ends. The DNA for the CDR3 is TGCAGCGTTGAAGCACAGGGAGGCCCTGAAGCTTTCTTT. Protein sequence: CSVEAQGGPEAFF.

Concerning this clone: At the DNA level, this CDR3 is encoded by other sequences in the same sample as well. The chain carries TRBV5-8 and TRBJ1-5; 7 bases are a match to TRBD1. CDR1 and CDR2 (germline): SGHTS, YDEGEE. J gave up 4 bases and V 1 base, and 5 bases lay outside the gene matches. This CDR3 is built from 15 residues. In nucleotides, the CDR3 is TGTGCCAGCAGCTTGAACCAGGGGGGAAATCAGCCCCAGCATTTT. Amino acid sequence: CASSLNQGGNQPQHF.

The chain recombines TRBV9 with TRBJ2-6; possible D gene TRBD2, 5 bases. In germline, CDR1 is SGDLS, CDR2 YYNGEE. The CDR3 runs to 18 residues. V gave up 0 bases and J gave up 0 bases, with 13 bases separating them. CDR3 sequence reads: CASSVDGKAASGANVLTF. CDR3 coding DNA: TGTGCCAGCAGCGTAGACGGGAAGGCAGCCTCTGGGGCCAACGTCCTGACTTTC.

The chain is built from TRBV6-5 and TRBJ2-5; 10 bases are a match to TRBD1. V was clipped by 2 bases and J by 6 bases; unmatched bases: 6. Germline assignment: CDR1 MNHEY and CDR2 SVGAGI. The CDR3 has 15 amino acids. CDR3 loop: CASSYEGQGRKTQYF. The CDR3 DNA reads TGTGCCAGCAGTTACGAGGGACAGGGGAGAAAGACCCAGTACTTC.

This chain uses TRBV11-2 with TRBJ2-7; 10 bases fit TRBD1. With V trimmed by 1 base and J by 5 bases, 5 bases remained unmatched. There are 15 residues in the CDR3. Germline values: CDR1 SGHAT, CDR2 FQNNGV. Written as DNA, the CDR3 is TGTGCCAGCAGCTTAGGCACCGGGACAGGGGACGAGCAGTACTTC. Protein sequence: CASSLGTGTGDEQYF.

The chain carries TRBV5-6 and TRBJ2-1; 7 bases are shared with TRBD2. The V segment lost 2 bases and the J segment 7 bases; nucleotides outside the gene matches: 6. This CDR3 has 14 amino acids. Germline loops: CDR1 SGHDT, CDR2 YYEEEE. The CDR3 is CASSLGLGSNEQFF. For the CDR3, the DNA is TGTGCCAGCAGCTTAGGACTAGGTAGTAATGAGCAGTTCTTC.

This clone was picked up a small number of times. The chain employs TRBV12-5 and TRBJ2-4; D remains ambiguous. Germline values: CDR1 LGHNT, CDR2 FRNRAP. CDR3 length: 10 residues. Trimming left V 2 bases short and J 8 bases short, with 1 base between. DNA of the CDR3: TGTGCTAGTGGTTTGTACATTCAGTACTTC. This sequence encodes CASGLYIQYF.

The chain joins TRBV7-9 to TRBJ2-3; D gene ambiguous. Germline assignment: CDR1 SEHNR and CDR2 FQNEAQ (reference sequence). The CDR3 runs 15 residues. Deletions cut 0 bases from V and 2 bases from J, with 9 bases between. The CDR3 reads CASSLAPSFTDTQYF. CDR3 DNA: TGTGCCAGCAGCTTAGCGCCCTCATTCACAGATACGCAGTATTTT.

This clone was observed once. The chain joins TRBV2 to TRBJ1-1; D is perhaps TRBD1 (5 bases). From germline, CDR1 is SNHLY and CDR2 FYNNEI. The CDR3 is made up of 12 amino acids. The V end lost 6 bases, the J end lost 11 bases, and 16 bases lay between the germline ends. CDR3 residues: CASRGPGENAFF. The CDR3 DNA reads as TGTGCCAGCAGGGGACCGGGGGAAAACGCTTTCTTT.

The rearrangement uses TRBV29-1 and TRBJ2-5; 10 bases align to TRBD1. Germline V gene lookup returns CDR1 SQVTM and CDR2 ANQGSEA. The V and J ends lost 3 bases and 5 bases, in that order; junction bases with no gene match: 6. The CDR3 runs to 14 residues. In DNA, the CDR3 is TGCAGCGTTGACCCGGGACAGGGGTGGGAGACCCAGTACTTC. It specifies CSVDPGQGWETQYF.

V is TRBV29-1 and J is TRBJ1-6; D gene ambiguous. Between the trimmed V and J ends, which lost 6 bases and 5 bases, there was a span of 14 bases. CDR3 length: 14 amino acids. Germline assignment: CDR1 SQVTM and CDR2 ANQGSEA. DNA of the CDR3: TGCAGCGTCCTGACGGGCGACAATAATTCACCCCTCCACTTT. Protein sequence: CSVLTGDNNSPLHF.

The V gene is TRBV29-1, the J gene TRBJ2-3; D perhaps matches TRBD1 (6 bases). The V gene's germline CDR1 is SQVTM and CDR2 ANQGSEA. V was shortened by 4 bases and J by 1 base, with 15 bases between the two germline ends. This CDR3 is built from 15 residues. In DNA, the CDR3 is TGCAGCGTTGGATTCAGGGGCCTTGGCACAGATACGCAGTATTTT. The encoded protein is CSVGFRGLGTDTQYF.

This clone turned up a few times. Other nucleotide sequences from this sample produce the same CDR3. The chain is built from TRBV6-5 and TRBJ1-1; the D gene is possibly TRBD1 (5 bases). The CDR3 loop spans 12 amino acids. CDR1 is MNHEY and CDR2 is SVGAGI in the germline V gene. Trimming left V 2 bases short and J 5 bases short, with 6 bases between. As DNA, the CDR3 is TGTGCCAGCAGTTACGGGGGGACTGAAGCTTTCTTT. It is translated as CASSYGGTEAFF.

V gene TRBV10-2 combines with J gene TRBJ2-7, with 9 positions matching TRBD1. Germline lookup yields CDR1 WSHSY and CDR2 SAAADI. The CDR3 loop spans 13 amino acids. Losses at the gene ends were 7 bases for V and 3 bases for J; bases not matched to a gene: 4. CDR3 amino acids: CASNPGQGYEQYF. In DNA form, the CDR3 reads TGCGCCAGCAACCCGGGACAGGGCTACGAGCAGTACTTC.

This chain connects TRBV19 to TRBJ1-1; D is possibly TRBD1 (6 bases). This CDR3 has 12 amino acids. V dropped 1 base and J dropped 6 bases, with 6 bases sitting between them. Germline lookup yields CDR1 LNHDA and CDR2 SQIVND (reference sequence). CDR3 loop: CASSIGTAEAFF. CDR3 sequence (DNA): TGTGCCAGTAGTATAGGGACAGCTGAAGCTTTCTTT.

The chain links TRBV27 to TRBJ1-1; 7 nucleotides agree with TRBD1. The CDR3 length is 14 residues. Germline CDR1 and CDR2: MNHEY and SMNVEV (reference sequence). Trimming cost V 4 bases and J 3 bases; bases outside gene matches: 5. For the CDR3, the DNA is TGTGCCAGCAGTTGGGACGGGACAGACACTGAAGCTTTCTTT. Amino acid sequence: CASSWDGTDTEAFF.

This chain connects TRBV13 to TRBJ1-2, with D hard to call. Trimming removed 4 bases at V and 8 bases at J, with 11 bases between. CDR3 length: 12 residues. Germline assignment: CDR1 PRHDT and CDR2 FYEKMQ (reference sequence). The CDR3 DNA is TGTGCCAGCAGCTCCCAAGGAGAGGGCTACACCTTC. Its translation: CASSSQGEGYTF.

The gene calls are TRBV16 and TRBJ1-2; D gene unclear. CDR1 and CDR2 from the germline V gene are KGHSY and FQNENV. V lost 4 bases and J lost 8, with 8 bases in between. This CDR3 region has 11 residues. The CDR3 here is CASSPGSGYTF. The CDR3 DNA sequence: TGTGCCAGCAGCCCAGGAAGCGGCTACACCTTC.

This chain connects TRBV5-6 to TRBJ2-5; 13 bases match TRBD2. This CDR3 is built from 16 residues. Losses at the gene ends were 5 bases for V and 5 bases for J; bases not matched to a gene: 9. Germline CDR1 is SGHDT and CDR2 is YYEEEE. The CDR3 loop reads CASRARTSGGLETQYF. DNA for the CDR3: TGTGCCAGCAGAGCCCGGACTAGCGGGGGCCTTGAGACCCAGTACTTC.

The chain carries TRBV7-8 and TRBJ1-2, with 9 bases matching TRBD1. V was clipped by 5 bases and J by 6 bases; unmatched bases: 7. CDR1 and CDR2 from the germline V gene are SGHVS and FQNEAQ. There are 14 residues in the CDR3. CDR3 nucleotides: TGTGCCAGCAGCCGATCGGGGACAGGGAATGGCTACACCTTC. It yields the protein CASSRSGTGNGYTF.